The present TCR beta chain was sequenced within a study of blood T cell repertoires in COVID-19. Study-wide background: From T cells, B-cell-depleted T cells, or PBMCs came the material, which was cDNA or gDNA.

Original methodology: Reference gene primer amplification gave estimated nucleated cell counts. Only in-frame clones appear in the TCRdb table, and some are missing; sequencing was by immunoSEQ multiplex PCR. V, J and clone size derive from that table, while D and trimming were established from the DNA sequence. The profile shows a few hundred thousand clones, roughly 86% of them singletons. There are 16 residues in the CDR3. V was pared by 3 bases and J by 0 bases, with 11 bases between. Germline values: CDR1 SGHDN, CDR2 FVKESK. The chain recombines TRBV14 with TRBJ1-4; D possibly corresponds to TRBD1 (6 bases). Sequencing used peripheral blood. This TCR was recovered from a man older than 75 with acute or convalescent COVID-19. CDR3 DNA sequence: TGTGCCAGCAGCCAGTTCACAGGGACAACTAATGAAAAACTGTTTTTT. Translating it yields CASSQFTGTTNEKLFF.